This T cell receptor beta chain was recorded in a study of blood T cell repertoires in COVID-19. Looking at the study overall: In each case, the material was cDNA or gDNA derived from T cells, B-cell-depleted T cells, or PBMCs.

The germline V and J ends were trimmed by 5 bases and 6 bases, with 16 bases remaining between them. CDR1 MNHEY and CDR2 SMNVEV come from the germline V gene (reference sequence). CDR3 length equals 14 residues. Original data processing: For nucleated cells, counts were estimated from reference gene primer amplification. Only in-frame clones appear in the TCRdb table, and some are missing; sequencing was by immunoSEQ multiplex PCR. The V and J calls and clone size come from that table; D and trimming were worked out from the DNA. In the table there are more than 300,000 clones, 87% of which are singletons. Cohort allocation depended upon clinical history that participants reported. Symptom resolution, clearance, or two negative PCRs marked the recovered donors of Cohort 3.

V and J are TRBV27 and TRBJ1-2, with TRBD1 as a possible D gene (5 bases). This clonotype was obtained from a woman aged 25 to 39 who had recovered from COVID-19. Sequenced sample: PBMCs or T cells enriched from blood (not recorded which). The CDR3 sequence is CASSPPEQAHGYTF. For the CDR3, the DNA is TGTGCCAGCAGTCCGCCGGAACAGGCCCATGGCTACACCTTC.